The 26 T cell receptor beta chains below all came from one sample that was sequenced in a study of shared clonotypes between healthy human individuals. Clones were sequenced by immunoSEQ multiplex PCR, and TCRdb holds only the in-frame ones, with some missing. In the table there are 2 million to 3 million clones, approximately 93% of which are singletons. The sequencing input was naive CD4+ T cells from PBMCs. The subset: CD45RA+ positively selected. Receptor source: a young man in good health. Some clones in this sample may be carry-over from other donors' samples.

The chain has TRBV20-1 and TRBJ2-5; D call uncertain. This CDR3 comprises 10 residues. Germline values: CDR1 DFQATT, CDR2 SNEGSKA (reference sequence). V was shortened by 6 bases and J by 11 bases, with 13 bases between the two germline ends. CDR3 DNA: TGCAGTGCAACCCTTGGAGAGCAGTACTTC. It yields the protein CSATLGEQYF.

In the case of this clone: Other DNA sequences within the sample encode an identical CDR3. This chain links TRBV5-1 with TRBJ1-3; D is uncertain. Trimming removed 4 bases from V and 0 bases from J, with 8 bases in between. Germline V gene sequence: CDR1 SGHRS, CDR2 YFSETQ. This CDR3 is built from 14 residues. CDR3 loop: CASSTGTSGNTIYF. The CDR3 DNA follows: TGCGCCAGCAGCACCGGAACCTCTGGAAACACCATATATTTT.

The V call is TRBV5-1, the J call TRBJ2-7; 11 bases map to TRBD2. CDR1 and CDR2 (germline): SGHRS, YFSETQ. V gave up 1 base and J gave up 0 bases; unmatched junction bases: 6. This CDR3 spans 17 amino acids. CDR3 loop: CASSLTSGSQSSYEQYF. The CDR3 DNA reads as TGCGCCAGCAGCTTGACTAGCGGGAGCCAATCCTCCTACGAGCAGTACTTC.

This rearrangement joins TRBV6-9 to TRBJ1-5; D not certain. Deletions cut 7 bases from V and 2 bases from J, with 12 bases between. CDR3 size: 14 residues. The germline CDR1 and CDR2 sequences are MNHGY and SVAAGI. CDR3 DNA: TGTGCCAGCAAGGGTTTCAAGGGCAATCAGCCCCAGCATTTT. It yields the protein CASKGFKGNQPQHF.

The rearrangement joins TRBV7-2 to TRBJ2-4; 7 bases line up with TRBD2. V trimming: 4 bases; J trimming: 6 bases; junction bases outside the gene matches: 18. The CDR3 loop spans 18 amino acids. Germline V gene data show CDR1 as SGHTA and CDR2 as FQGNSA. DNA for the CDR3: TGTGCCAGCAGCTCCAAACTGGGGGGAGGGCCTGCTGGAAACATTCAGTACTTC. Amino acid sequence: CASSSKLGGGPAGNIQYF.

CDR3 DNA sequence: TGTGCCAGCAGTTCTCACCTAGCGGTCTCCTACAATGAGCAGTTCTTC. Protein sequence: CASSSHLAVSYNEQFF. The chain carries TRBV28 and TRBJ2-1; 7 nucleotides line up with TRBD2. The CDR3 covers 16 residues. With 4 bases clipped from V and 0 bases from J, the junction kept 6 bases outside the gene matches. The germline V gene has CDR1 MDHEN and CDR2 SYDVKM. Using reference TRBV28 and TRBJ2-1 for the parts outside the CDR3, the full variable domain is DVKVTQSSRYLVKRTGEKVFLECVQDMDHENMFWYRQDPGLGLRLIYFSYDVKMKEKGDIPEGYSVSREKKERFSLILESASTNQTSMYLCASSSHLAVSYNEQFFGPGTRLTVL.

This chain uses TRBV19 with TRBJ2-5; D gene uncertain. In germline, CDR1 is LNHDA, CDR2 SQIVND (reference sequence). The CDR3 has 14 amino acids. Trimming removed 4 bases from V and 0 bases from J, with 9 bases in between. CDR3 sequence reads: CASSTDIYQETQYF. DNA of the CDR3: TGTGCCAGTAGTACCGACATCTACCAAGAGACCCAGTACTTC.

The V gene is TRBV28, the J gene TRBJ1-2; 10 bases align to TRBD1. CDR3 length equals 16 residues. The V gene's germline CDR1 is MDHEN and CDR2 SYDVKM. Unmatched junction bases numbered 8, after V lost 6 bases and J lost 1 base. The CDR3 region is CASSSTGTGVNYGYTF. The DNA for the CDR3 is TGTGCCAGCAGCTCAACGGGGACAGGGGTTAACTATGGCTACACCTTC.

The chain uses TRBV9 and TRBJ2-7, with D perhaps TRBD2 (6 bases). The germline V gene encodes CDR1 SGDLS and CDR2 YYNGEE. The CDR3 totals 13 residues. V was shortened by 3 bases and J by 6 bases, with 13 bases between the two germline ends. The CDR3 region has the DNA TGTGCCAGCAGCGACGACTGGAGGGGCGAGCAGTACTTC. The encoded protein is CASSDDWRGEQYF. Full variable domain (remainder filled in from reference TRBV9 and TRBJ2-7): DSGVTQTPKHLITATGQRVTLRCSPRSGDLSVYWYQQSLDQGLQFLIQYYNGEERAKGNILERFSAQQFPDLHSELNLSSLELGDSALYFCASSDDWRGEQYFGPGTRLTVT.

The chain uses TRBV27 and TRBJ1-5; perhaps TRBD1 as D (5 bases). The length of the CDR3 is 13 residues. In germline, CDR1 is MNHEY, CDR2 SMNVEV (reference sequence). Trimming shortened V by 3 bases and J by 11 bases, and 14 bases separated the two germline ends. The CDR3 DNA is TGTGCCAGCAGTTTCTCGTCGGGCAGGGCCCAGCATTTT. It codes for CASSFSSGRAQHF.

To note about this clone: Within the sample, other DNA sequences also encode this same CDR3. V is TRBV9 and J is TRBJ2-2; no reliable D call. The CDR3 is 13 residues long. The V end lost 0 bases, the J end lost 4 bases, and 4 bases lay between the germline ends. Germline CDR1 and CDR2: SGDLS and YYNGEE. This CDR3 is CASSVASTGELFF. CDR3 nucleotide sequence: TGTGCCAGCAGCGTAGCCAGCACCGGGGAGCTGTTTTTT.

This clone was recorded a few times. The same CDR3 is also encoded by other DNA sequences in this sample. The J gene is TRBJ2-1, the V gene TRBV18; D gene ambiguous. The CDR3 spans 11 residues. From germline, CDR1 is KGHSH and CDR2 LQKENI. V lost 2 bases and J 5 bases, leaving 1 base between the germline ends. DNA for the CDR3: TGTGCCAGCTCACCAAACAATGAGCAGTTCTTC. It encodes CASSPNNEQFF. Full variable domain (rest looked up from reference TRBV18 and TRBJ2-1): NAGVMQNPRHLVRRRGQEARLRCSPMKGHSHVYWYRQLPEEGLKFMVYLQKENIIDESGMPKERFSAEFPKEGPSILRIQQVVRGDSAAYFCASSPNNEQFFGPGTRLTVL.

The gene calls are TRBV27 and TRBJ1-2; a possible D gene is TRBD1 (5 bases). This CDR3 contains 17 residues. Between the trimmed V and J ends, which lost 6 bases and 8 bases, there was a span of 28 bases. CDR1 is MNHEY, CDR2 SMNVEV, per germline (reference sequence). The CDR3 nucleotides read TGTGCCAGCAGCCGGTTTGGGGGACGACTCATTGGGGACGGCTACACCTTC. Its translation is CASSRFGGRLIGDGYTF.

The J gene is TRBJ2-7, the V gene TRBV15; 11 nucleotides line up with TRBD1. Trimming at V came to 8 bases and at J to 4 bases, leaving 4 bases not matched to a gene. The CDR3 consists of 13 residues. Per germline, CDR1 LNHNV and CDR2 YYDKDF (reference sequence). CDR3 in DNA: TGTGCCACCGCCCGGGACAGGGGGTACGAGCAGTACTTC. It yields the protein CATARDRGYEQYF.

A single count supports this clone. This chain links TRBV2 with TRBJ1-5; D is possibly TRBD1 (5 bases). The germline CDR1 and CDR2 sequences are SNHLY and FYNNEI. The CDR3 is 13 residues long. Deletions cut 5 bases from V and 6 bases from J, with 11 bases between. CDR3 loop: CASSWDVSQPQHF. The CDR3 coding sequence is TGTGCCAGCAGTTGGGACGTTTCTCAGCCCCAGCATTTT.

The chain links TRBV12-5 to TRBJ2-3, with 7 bases fitting TRBD2. CDR3 length equals 14 residues. Germline loops: CDR1 LGHNT, CDR2 FRNRAP. V trimming: 3 bases; J trimming: 6 bases; junction bases outside the gene matches: 6. The CDR3: CASGFGGRGDTQYF. DNA for the CDR3: TGTGCTAGTGGTTTCGGCGGGAGAGGCGATACGCAGTATTTT.

The CDR3 is CASSLVARPDEQYF. The CDR3 DNA follows: TGCGCCAGCAGCTTGGTGGCCAGGCCCGACGAGCAGTACTTC. The chain links TRBV5-1 to TRBJ2-7; D uncertain. The V end was cut by 0 bases, the J end by 5 bases, with 12 bases between. Germline CDR1 reads SGHRS; CDR2 reads YFSETQ. The CDR3 totals 14 residues.

The chain is built from TRBV7-3 and TRBJ1-4; D is unclear. Trimming took 5 bases from V and 4 from J, leaving 8 bases between them. Looked up from germline, CDR1 is SGHTA and CDR2 is FQGTGA. The CDR3 consists of 13 residues. CDR3 coding DNA: TGTGCCAGCAGCCCCCGAGGTAATGAAAAACTGTTTTTT. It codes for CASSPRGNEKLFF. The full variable domain, rest sourced from reference TRBV7-3 and TRBJ1-4, is GAGVSQTPSNKVTEKGKYVELRCDPISGHTALYWYRQSLGQGPEFLIYFQGTGAADDSGLPNDRFFAVRPEGSVSTLKIQRTERGDSAVYLCASSPRGNEKLFFGSGTQLSVL.

This sequence joins TRBV11-2 and TRBJ2-6; unclear D gene. Trimming pared 4 bases from V and 0 bases from J, leaving 13 bases between. Germline values: CDR1 SGHAT, CDR2 FQNNGV. The CDR3 extends over 17 amino acids. CDR3 in amino acids: CASSSPFSNSGANVLTF. The CDR3 coding sequence is TGTGCCAGCAGCTCGCCTTTTAGCAACTCTGGGGCCAACGTCCTGACTTTC.

The genes are TRBV4-2 and TRBJ2-5; TRBD2 is a possible D gene (5 bases). The V end lost 4 bases, the J end lost 1 base, and 13 bases lay between the germline ends. The CDR3 is 15 residues long. CDR1 is LGHNA and CDR2 is YNFKEQ in the germline V gene. Here the CDR3 reads CASSPHGRGQETQYF. As DNA, the CDR3 is TGTGCCAGCAGCCCGCACGGACGGGGCCAAGAGACCCAGTACTTC.

The chain is built from TRBV30 and TRBJ2-3, with 7 bases aligning to TRBD2. This CDR3 region has 14 residues. V was pared by 3 bases and J by 0 bases, with 3 bases of the junction left unmatched. CDR1 GTSNPN and CDR2 SVGIG come from the germline V gene (reference sequence). In DNA, the CDR3 is TGTGCCTGGAGAATTAGCGGGAGCACAGATACGCAGTATTTT. Translated, it gives CAWRISGSTDTQYF.

The chain employs TRBV15 and TRBJ2-1; D gene unclear. V dropped 0 bases and J dropped 10 bases, with 13 bases sitting between them. This CDR3 spans 14 amino acids. Germline CDR1 is LNHNV and CDR2 is YYDKDF (reference sequence). CDR3 nucleotides: TGTGCCACCAGCAGAGAATCCACCCGAGGCGAGCAGTTCTTC. Residues: CATSRESTRGEQFF.

The rearrangement joins TRBV7-3 to TRBJ1-1; D may be TRBD1 (5 bases). The germline V gene has CDR1 SGHTA and CDR2 FQGTGA. The length of the CDR3 is 16 residues. V was trimmed by 0 bases and J by 5 bases, leaving 16 bases between them. The CDR3 DNA follows: TGTGCCAGCAGCTTAACCCCGTTGGGGCTGAGGACTGAAGCTTTCTTT. This translates into CASSLTPLGLRTEAFF.

The rearrangement joins TRBV6-4 to TRBJ2-7; a possible D gene is TRBD2 (6 bases). Looked up from germline, CDR1 is MRHNA and CDR2 is SNTAGT. Trimming shortened V by 5 bases and J by 2 bases, and 7 bases separated the two germline ends. CDR3 length: 12 residues. The CDR3 spells CASSIAAYEQYF. Here the CDR3 DNA reads TGTGCCAGCAGTATAGCGGCCTACGAGCAGTACTTC.

The rearrangement links TRBV2 to TRBJ1-5; 7 bases align to TRBD1. The V segment lost 1 base and the J segment 2 bases; nucleotides outside the gene matches: 5. The CDR3 runs 16 residues. Per the germline V gene, CDR1 is SNHLY and CDR2 is FYNNEI. The CDR3: CASSEERRGGNQPQHF. Here the CDR3 DNA reads TGTGCCAGCAGTGAAGAGCGCAGGGGGGGCAATCAGCCCCAGCATTTT.

The rearrangement uses TRBV7-8 and TRBJ2-7, with D possibly TRBD2 on 5 matching bases. The CDR3 consists of 15 residues. Trimming took 7 bases from V and 0 from J, leaving 16 bases between them. Germline V lookup: CDR1 SGHVS, CDR2 FQNEAQ. This CDR3 reads CASKKGELNSYEQYF. CDR3 bases: TGTGCCAGCAAAAAGGGAGAACTCAACTCCTACGAGCAGTACTTC.